This TCR beta chain was sequenced in a study of CD8+CD57+ T cells in acquired aplastic anemia. Looking at the study overall: Quantities of DNA derived from sorted CD4+ and CD8+ cells averaged around 3 ug.

Those patients picked for sequencing had displayed CD8+CD57+ cell expansion on flow cytometry. Worth noting for this clonotype: Its target is unknown.

According to the study, genomic DNA was the template for TCR beta VDJ and CDR3 profiling. TCRdb ran MiXCR on the reads and lists one entry per CDR3 protein. The table has fewer than 250,000 distinct CDR3 sequences, around 46% seen once. The study's findings and limits: Both patients and controls carried the same twenty-nine CD8+ CDR3 sequences.

This sequence originates from a human donor with aplastic anemia. Input material: sorted CD4+, CD8+, or CD8+CD57+ T cells (not recorded which) from PBMCs.

In nucleotides, the CDR3 is TGCAGCGTTGAAGTAGGGTCAGTGCACTATGGCTACACCTTC. This codes for CSVEVGSVHYGYTF. The chain employs TRBV29-1 and TRBJ1-2; the D is unclear. With 1 base removed from V and 3 bases from J, the gap between germline ends came to 12 bases. The CDR3 is made up of 14 amino acids. The germline V gene encodes CDR1 SQVTM and CDR2 ANQGSEA.